The 27 T cell receptor beta chains below were found in one sample sequenced in a study of PD-1 blockade in mismatch repair-deficient tumors. The data were produced by immunoSEQ multiplex PCR, yet TCRdb's version contains in-frame clones alone and is incomplete. Among about 25,000 clones listed, around 85% were seen once. This material consisted of PBMCs, taken before pembrolizumab treatment. The receptors were gathered from an adult with mismatch repair-deficient cancer.

This clone has a single count. The V call is TRBV7-3, the J call TRBJ2-3; 10 positions match TRBD2. The CDR3 is 16 residues long. CDR1 is SGHTA, CDR2 FQGTGA, per germline. V lost 5 bases, J lost 0 bases, and 5 bases stayed unmatched. As DNA, the CDR3 is TGTGCCAGCAGCAAAGGGGGACTAGCGAGCACAGATACGCAGTATTTT. It yields the protein CASSKGGLASTDTQYF.

V gene TRBV6-5 combines with J gene TRBJ2-1, with 8 bases that match TRBD1. From germline, CDR1 is MNHEY and CDR2 SVGAGI. CDR3 length: 14 amino acids. Trimming cost V 7 bases and J 5 bases; bases outside gene matches: 7. Here the CDR3 reads CASKPGQANNEQFF. The CDR3 DNA reads TGTGCCAGCAAGCCGGGACAGGCAAACAATGAGCAGTTCTTC.

The chain combines TRBV5-1 with TRBJ2-1; TRBD2 agrees at 15 bases. Losses at the gene ends were 3 bases for V and 5 bases for J; bases not matched to a gene: 9. The CDR3 totals 18 residues. Germline loops: CDR1 SGHRS, CDR2 YFSETQ. The CDR3 protein is CASSSGLAGGKYDNEQFF. CDR3 coding DNA: TGCGCCAGCAGCTCCGGACTAGCGGGAGGGAAGTACGACAATGAGCAGTTCTTC.

The chain is built from TRBV14 and TRBJ2-1, with D tentatively TRBD2 (6 bases). The CDR3 loop spans 15 amino acids. Per germline, CDR1 SGHDN and CDR2 FVKESK. V dropped 4 bases and J dropped 8 bases, with 18 bases sitting between them. CDR3 region: CASSPLSGGVDEQFF. In DNA form, the CDR3 reads TGTGCCAGCAGCCCACTTAGCGGAGGGGTCGATGAGCAGTTCTTC.

In nucleotides, the CDR3 is TGTGCCAGCAGCTCCTGGACAGGGGTCGGCAATCAGCCCCAGCATTTT. Protein: CASSSWTGVGNQPQHF. The J gene is TRBJ1-5, the V gene TRBV7-9, with TRBD1 matching 9 bases. V trimming: 4 bases; J trimming: 2 bases; junction bases outside the gene matches: 6. The CDR3 has 16 residues. Germline CDR1 is SEHNR and CDR2 is FQNEAQ (reference sequence).

This clone was recorded only once. The rearrangement joins TRBV19 to TRBJ2-1, with TRBD2 matching over 7 bases. Germline values: CDR1 LNHDA, CDR2 SQIVND (reference sequence). V dropped 4 bases and J dropped 7; count of bases not matched to a gene: 4. The CDR3 totals 13 residues. CDR3 nucleotides: TGTGCCAGTAGTAGCGGGACTATAAATGAGCAGTTCTTC. It specifies CASSSGTINEQFF.

The rearrangement links TRBV2 to TRBJ1-1; 8 positions agree with TRBD1. CDR1 is SNHLY, CDR2 FYNNEI, per germline. With V trimmed by 4 bases and J by 4 bases, 8 bases remained unmatched. This CDR3 contains 15 residues. The CDR3 nucleotides read TGTGCCAGCAGTGCGACAGGGGAAACCGTCACTGAAGCTTTCTTT. Its protein product is CASSATGETVTEAFF.

The rearrangement uses TRBV30 and TRBJ2-1; 12 bases fit TRBD2. The CDR3 extends over 15 amino acids. Germline CDR1 is GTSNPN and CDR2 is SVGIG (reference sequence). Trimming took 1 base from V and 7 from J; bases not matched to a gene: 5. In nucleotides, the CDR3 is TGTGCCTGGAGTGGTCTAGCGGGGGGGAGGAATGAGCAGTTCTTC. This translates into CAWSGLAGGRNEQFF. The full variable domain, with the rest looked up from reference TRBV30 and TRBJ2-1, is SQTIHQWPATLVQPVGSPLSLECTVEGTSNPNLYWYRQAAGRGLQLLFYSVGIGQISSEVPQNLSASRPQDRQFILSSKKLLLSDSGFYLCAWSGLAGGRNEQFFGPGTRLTVL.

This chain links TRBV19 with TRBJ2-3, with 12 positions matching TRBD2. This CDR3 comprises 15 residues. Germline V gives CDR1 LNHDA, CDR2 SQIVND (reference sequence). V was pared by 3 bases and J by 4 bases, with 2 bases of the junction left unmatched. DNA for the CDR3: TGTGCCAGTAGTATTCTAGCGGGAGGGCCAGATACGCAGTATTTT. Translation gives CASSILAGGPDTQYF.

CDR3 bases: TGTGCCAGCAGTCGGGGGGCGCGGAACTATGGCTACACCTTC. It encodes CASSRGARNYGYTF. The gene calls are TRBV28 and TRBJ1-2; a possible D gene is TRBD1 (6 bases). Germline V gives CDR1 MDHEN, CDR2 SYDVKM. This CDR3 region has 14 residues. V lost 5 bases and J lost 2, with 12 bases in between.

The chain is built from TRBV7-2 and TRBJ2-7, with D perhaps TRBD2 (6 bases). Germline V lookup: CDR1 SGHTA, CDR2 FQGNSA. V was shortened by 0 bases and J by 2 bases, with 14 bases between the two germline ends. There are 16 residues in the CDR3. The CDR3 DNA reads TGTGCCAGCAGCTTAGCAGGGTTAGCGGAGACCTACGAGCAGTACTTC. Residues: CASSLAGLAETYEQYF.

The chain employs TRBV5-1 and TRBJ2-1; D unclear. CDR1 and CDR2 (germline): SGHRS, YFSETQ. V was pared by 4 bases and J by 2 bases, with 7 bases between. The CDR3 has 13 amino acids. The CDR3 loop is CASSPRTYNEQFF. The DNA for the CDR3 is TGCGCCAGCAGCCCTAGAACCTACAATGAGCAGTTCTTC.

The chain links TRBV15 to TRBJ2-7, with TRBD1 matching over 7 bases. This CDR3 contains 15 residues. The ends lost 3 bases at V and 4 bases at J; junction bases unmatched: 9. CDR1 and CDR2 from the germline V gene are LNHNV and YYDKDF (reference sequence). For the CDR3, the DNA is TGTGCCACCAGCAGCCCGGGACAGAGGGAGTACGAGCAGTACTTC. Protein sequence: CATSSPGQREYEQYF.

The rearrangement uses TRBV10-2 and TRBJ1-5; 7 nucleotides align to TRBD1. With V trimmed by 8 bases and J by 3 bases, 7 bases remained unmatched. The CDR3 runs 14 residues. Germline CDR1 reads WSHSY; CDR2 reads SAAADI. CDR3 protein: CASVDRALNQPQHF. CDR3 bases: TGCGCCAGCGTTGACAGGGCGCTCAATCAGCCCCAGCATTTT.

This chain connects TRBV7-8 to TRBJ1-1; D is unclear. V lost 5 bases and J lost 9, with 10 bases in between. The CDR3 covers 11 residues. The germline CDR1 and CDR2 sequences are SGHVS and FQNEAQ. In DNA form, the CDR3 reads TGTGCCAGCAGCCCGGTGGTTAAAGCTTTCTTT. Protein product: CASSPVVKAFF.

The V gene is TRBV5-1, the J gene TRBJ2-5; 7 bases match TRBD2. The length of the CDR3 is 18 residues. V lost 2 bases and J lost 2; bases outside the gene matches: 15. Per germline, CDR1 SGHRS and CDR2 YFSETQ. The CDR3 loop is CASSLGLAALSEQETQYF. The CDR3 nucleotides are TGCGCCAGCAGCTTAGGGCTAGCGGCCCTATCCGAACAAGAGACCCAGTACTTC.

The chain has TRBV6-1 and TRBJ1-6, with no clear D. Deletions cut 6 bases from V and 10 bases from J, with 19 bases between. CDR1 and CDR2 (germline): MNHNS, SASEGT. The CDR3 loop spans 15 amino acids. CDR3 nucleotide sequence: TGTGCCAGCAGGGCCACTCTCGGGGTGGCCTCACCCCTCCACTTT. Protein product: CASRATLGVASPLHF.

The V gene is TRBV7-8, the J gene TRBJ2-7; TRBD2 matches at 10 bases. Looked up from germline, CDR1 is SGHVS and CDR2 is FQNEAQ. Trimming removed 2 bases from V and 4 bases from J; junction bases left unmatched: 8. This CDR3 has 16 residues. The CDR3 region has the DNA TGTGCCAGCAGCTTACTACTAGCGGGATTGAAGTACGAGCAGTACTTC. Translation gives CASSLLLAGLKYEQYF.

On this clone itself: An end of the junction does not agree with germline; a read error may underlie this. The chain has TRBV4-1 and TRBJ1-4, with TRBD1 identical over 8 bases. Germline CDR1 reads MGHRA; CDR2 reads YSYEKL. The CDR3 is 15 amino acids. The CDR3 DNA reads TGCGCCAGCAGCCCGGGGGACAGGCCCCCCGAAACACTGTTTTTT. Protein sequence: CASSPGDRPPETLFF.

The CDR3 DNA reads as TGTGCCAGCTCACCCTTAACACCGGGACAGGGGGTGCCCCAGCATTTT. Translated, it gives CASSPLTPGQGVPQHF. V and J are TRBV18 and TRBJ1-5, with 11 bases lining up with TRBD1. Trimming removed 3 bases from V and 9 bases from J; junction bases left unmatched: 10. Per the germline V gene, CDR1 is KGHSH and CDR2 is LQKENI. CDR3 length: 16 residues.

The V and J genes are TRBV27 and TRBJ1-4, with D unclear. The germline CDR1 and CDR2 sequences are MNHEY and SMNVEV (reference sequence). The CDR3 runs 13 residues. Trimming stripped 3 bases from V and 4 bases from J, with 6 bases between. The CDR3 DNA is TGTGCCAGCAGTTTGGGCCATAATGAAAAACTGTTTTTT. This gives the protein CASSLGHNEKLFF.

The V and J genes are TRBV2 and TRBJ2-7, with D hard to call. Germline V gene lookup returns CDR1 SNHLY and CDR2 FYNNEI. The CDR3 is 10 amino acids. Trimming removed 5 bases from V and 5 bases from J, with 4 bases in between. The CDR3 DNA reads TGTGCCAGCAGTAACAACGAGCAGTACTTC. It specifies CASSNNEQYF.

This clone was detected once. The chain combines TRBV19 with TRBJ1-1, with 7 bases lining up with TRBD1. The junction had 12 bases not matched to a gene; V was cut back by 1 base and J by 7 bases. This CDR3 contains 16 residues. CDR1 is LNHDA and CDR2 is SQIVND in the germline V gene (reference sequence). The CDR3 DNA reads as TGTGCCAGTAGTATAGGAAGGCCCCCGCAGGGGGTTGAAGCTTTCTTT. Its translation: CASSIGRPPQGVEAFF.

The chain has TRBV19 and TRBJ2-1; 8 nucleotides agree with TRBD1. Germline V CDR1 and CDR2: LNHDA, SQIVND (reference sequence). Germline trimming cut 4 bases from V and 4 bases from J; bases unmatched to any gene: 6. This CDR3 is 15 amino acids long. As DNA, the CDR3 is TGTGCCAGTAGTAAATCAGGGGGCATTTACAATGAGCAGTTCTTC. As protein: CASSKSGGIYNEQFF.

V gene TRBV5-1 combines with J gene TRBJ2-5; tentatively, D is TRBD1 (7 bases). CDR1 SGHRS and CDR2 YFSETQ come from the germline V gene. The CDR3 contains 15 residues. V was clipped by 5 bases and J by 5 bases, with 19 bases between them. CDR3 loop: CASSKKQGTGETQYF. CDR3 DNA sequence: TGCGCCAGCAGTAAGAAACAGGGGACTGGCGAGACCCAGTACTTC.

The chain uses TRBV28 and TRBJ1-2; D perhaps matches TRBD1 (5 bases). Germline CDR1 reads MDHEN; CDR2 reads SYDVKM. Trimming took 4 bases from V and 9 from J, leaving 15 bases between them. This CDR3 has 13 residues. As DNA, the CDR3 is TGTGCCAGCAGTTCGCCGGGGGAGAGGCGCTACACCTTC. Residues: CASSSPGERRYTF.

The chain employs TRBV18 and TRBJ2-7; 9 nucleotides line up with TRBD2. Trimming removed 2 bases from V and 5 bases from J; junction bases left unmatched: 7. This CDR3 region has 15 residues. Germline V gene sequence: CDR1 KGHSH, CDR2 LQKENI. CDR3 region: CASSPGLAGSNEQYF. The CDR3 nucleotides are TGTGCCAGCTCACCAGGCCTAGCGGGAAGCAACGAGCAGTACTTC.